This T cell receptor beta chain was found in a study of blood T cell repertoires in COVID-19. Seattle participants joined during active infection and were tracked over time. TCRdb's copy holds only in-frame clones and misses some; the assay was immunoSEQ multiplex PCR. This table has about 180,000 clones, roughly 87% appearing once. Germline lookup yields CDR1 ENHRY and CDR2 SYGVKD. This CDR3 has 16 residues. The V gene lost 10 bases and the J gene lost 2 bases, with 24 bases spanning the gap. Source material: peripheral blood. The chain has TRBV10-3 and TRBJ2-7; tentative D call: TRBD2 (6 bases). The clonotype originates from a woman in her 70s with COVID-19, enrolled during active disease. CDR3 protein: CATLLTPGGGPYEQYF. For the CDR3, the DNA is TGTGCCACCCTGCTAACCCCCGGGGGAGGCCCCTACGAGCAGTACTTC.